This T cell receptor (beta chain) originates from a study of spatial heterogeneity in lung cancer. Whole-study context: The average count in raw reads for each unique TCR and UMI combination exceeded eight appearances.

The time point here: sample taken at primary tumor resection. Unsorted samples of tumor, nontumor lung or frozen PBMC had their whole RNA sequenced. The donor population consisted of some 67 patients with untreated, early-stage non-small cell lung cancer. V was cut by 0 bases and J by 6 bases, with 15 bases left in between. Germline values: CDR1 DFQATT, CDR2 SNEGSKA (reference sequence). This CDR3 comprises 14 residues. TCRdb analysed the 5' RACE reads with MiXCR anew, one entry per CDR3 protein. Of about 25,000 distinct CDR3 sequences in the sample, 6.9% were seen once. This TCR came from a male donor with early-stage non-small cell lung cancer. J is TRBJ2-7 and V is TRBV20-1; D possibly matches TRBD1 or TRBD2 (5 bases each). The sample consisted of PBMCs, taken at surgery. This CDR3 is CSARELRGNGEQYF. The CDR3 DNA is TGCAGTGCTAGAGAATTGAGGGGTAACGGCGAGCAGTACTTC.